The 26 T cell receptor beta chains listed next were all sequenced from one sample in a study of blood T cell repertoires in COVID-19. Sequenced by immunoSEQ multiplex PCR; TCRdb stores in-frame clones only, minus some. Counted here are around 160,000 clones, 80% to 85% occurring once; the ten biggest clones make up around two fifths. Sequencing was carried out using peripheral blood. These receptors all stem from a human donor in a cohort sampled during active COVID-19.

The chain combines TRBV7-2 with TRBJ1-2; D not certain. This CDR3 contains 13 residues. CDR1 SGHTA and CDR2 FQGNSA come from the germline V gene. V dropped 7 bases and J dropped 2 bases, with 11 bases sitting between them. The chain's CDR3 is CASTPSGNYGYTF. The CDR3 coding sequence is TGTGCCAGCACCCCGTCAGGCAACTATGGCTACACCTTC.

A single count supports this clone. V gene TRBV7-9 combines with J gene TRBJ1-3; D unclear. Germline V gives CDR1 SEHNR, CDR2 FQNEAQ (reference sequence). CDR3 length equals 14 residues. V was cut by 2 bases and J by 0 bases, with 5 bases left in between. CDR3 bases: TGTGCCAGCAGCTTAACGGTCTCTGGAAACACCATATATTTT. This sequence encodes CASSLTVSGNTIYF.

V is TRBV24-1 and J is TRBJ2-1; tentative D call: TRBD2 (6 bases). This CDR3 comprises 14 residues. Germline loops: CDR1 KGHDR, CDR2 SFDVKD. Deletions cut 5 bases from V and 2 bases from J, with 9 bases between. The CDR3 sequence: CATSGREAYNEQFF. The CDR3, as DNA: TGTGCCACCAGTGGCAGGGAGGCCTACAATGAGCAGTTCTTC.

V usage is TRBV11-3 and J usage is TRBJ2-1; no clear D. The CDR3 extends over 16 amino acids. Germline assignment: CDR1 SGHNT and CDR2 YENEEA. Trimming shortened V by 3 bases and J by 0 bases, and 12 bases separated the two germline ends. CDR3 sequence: CASSLAPLTSYNEQFF. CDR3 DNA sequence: TGTGCCAGCAGCTTGGCCCCCCTCACCTCCTACAATGAGCAGTTCTTC.

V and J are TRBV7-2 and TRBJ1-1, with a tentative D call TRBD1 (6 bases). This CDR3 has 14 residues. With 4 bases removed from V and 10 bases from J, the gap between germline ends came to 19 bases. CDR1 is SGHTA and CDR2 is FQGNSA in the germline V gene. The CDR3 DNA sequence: TGTGCCAGCAGCTCCCCCCGTCGGGGGGCGGCAGCTTTCTTT. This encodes CASSSPRRGAAAFF.

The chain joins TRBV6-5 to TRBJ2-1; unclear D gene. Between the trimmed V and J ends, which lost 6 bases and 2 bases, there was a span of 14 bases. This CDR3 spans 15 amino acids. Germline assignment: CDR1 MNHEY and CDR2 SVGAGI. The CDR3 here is CASRPTSPTYNEQFF. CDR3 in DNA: TGTGCCAGCAGACCAACGAGTCCGACCTACAATGAGCAGTTCTTC.

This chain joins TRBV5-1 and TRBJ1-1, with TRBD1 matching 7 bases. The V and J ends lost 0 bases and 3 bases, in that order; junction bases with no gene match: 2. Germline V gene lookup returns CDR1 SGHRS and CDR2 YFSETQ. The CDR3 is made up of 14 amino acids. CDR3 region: CASSLGGTDTEAFF. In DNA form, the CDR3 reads TGCGCCAGCAGCTTGGGAGGGACAGACACTGAAGCTTTCTTT.

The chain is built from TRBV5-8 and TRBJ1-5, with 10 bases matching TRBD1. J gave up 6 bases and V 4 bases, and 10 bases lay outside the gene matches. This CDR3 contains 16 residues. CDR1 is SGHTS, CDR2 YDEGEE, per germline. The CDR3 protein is CASSQRQGARGQPQHF. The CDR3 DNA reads TGTGCCAGCAGCCAGCGACAGGGGGCCCGCGGTCAGCCCCAGCATTTT.

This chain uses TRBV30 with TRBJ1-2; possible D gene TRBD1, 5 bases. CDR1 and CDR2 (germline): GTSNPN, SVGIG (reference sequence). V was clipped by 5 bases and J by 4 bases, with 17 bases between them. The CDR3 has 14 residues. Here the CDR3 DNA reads TGTGCCTGGGGAACAGGTCACCCAGCCTATGGCTACACCTTC. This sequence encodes CAWGTGHPAYGYTF. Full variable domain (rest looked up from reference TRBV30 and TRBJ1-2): SQTIHQWPATLVQPVGSPLSLECTVEGTSNPNLYWYRQAAGRGLQLLFYSVGIGQISSEVPQNLSASRPQDRQFILSSKKLLLSDSGFYLCAWGTGHPAYGYTFGSGTRLTVV.

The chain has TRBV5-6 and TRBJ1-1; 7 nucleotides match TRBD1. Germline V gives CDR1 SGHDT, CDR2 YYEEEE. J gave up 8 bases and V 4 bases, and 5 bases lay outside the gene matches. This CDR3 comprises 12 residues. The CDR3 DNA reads TGTGCCAGCAGCCCCGGGGGACAGGAAGCTTTCTTT. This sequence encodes CASSPGGQEAFF.

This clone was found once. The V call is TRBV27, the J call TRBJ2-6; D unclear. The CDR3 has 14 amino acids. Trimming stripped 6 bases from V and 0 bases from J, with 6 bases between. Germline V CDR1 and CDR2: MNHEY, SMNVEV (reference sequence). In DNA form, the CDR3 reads TGTGCCAGCAGAGTACACTCTGGGGCCAACGTCCTGACTTTC. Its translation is CASRVHSGANVLTF.

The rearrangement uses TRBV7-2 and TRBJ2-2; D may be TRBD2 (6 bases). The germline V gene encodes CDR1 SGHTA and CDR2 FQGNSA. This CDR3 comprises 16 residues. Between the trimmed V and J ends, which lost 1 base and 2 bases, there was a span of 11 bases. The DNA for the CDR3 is TGTGCCAGCAGCTTAGTCGCGGGGATTAACACCGGGGAGCTGTTTTTT. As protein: CASSLVAGINTGELFF.

CDR3 sequence reads: CASSQERRGEAFF. In nucleotides, the CDR3 is TGTGCCAGCAGCCAAGAAAGAAGGGGTGAAGCTTTCTTT. The chain carries TRBV3-1 (or the pseudogene TRBV3-2) and TRBJ1-1; D possibly corresponds to TRBD1 (5 bases). Trimming removed 0 bases at V and 7 bases at J, with 9 bases between. CDR3 length: 13 amino acids. Germline V gives CDR1 LGHDT, CDR2 YNNKEL (reference sequence).

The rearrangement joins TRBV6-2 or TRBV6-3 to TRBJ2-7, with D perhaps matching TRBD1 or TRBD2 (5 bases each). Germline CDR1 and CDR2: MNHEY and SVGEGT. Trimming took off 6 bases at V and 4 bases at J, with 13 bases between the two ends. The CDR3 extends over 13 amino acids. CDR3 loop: CASSPGSTYEQYF. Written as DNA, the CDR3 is TGTGCCAGCAGCCCAGGGAGCACTTACGAGCAGTACTTC.

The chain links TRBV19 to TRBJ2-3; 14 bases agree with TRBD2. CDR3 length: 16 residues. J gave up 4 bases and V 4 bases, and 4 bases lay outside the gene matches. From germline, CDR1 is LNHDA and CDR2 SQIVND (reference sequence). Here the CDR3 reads CASSRRTSGGPDTQYF. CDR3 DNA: TGTGCCAGTAGTAGAAGGACTAGCGGGGGGCCAGATACGCAGTATTTT.

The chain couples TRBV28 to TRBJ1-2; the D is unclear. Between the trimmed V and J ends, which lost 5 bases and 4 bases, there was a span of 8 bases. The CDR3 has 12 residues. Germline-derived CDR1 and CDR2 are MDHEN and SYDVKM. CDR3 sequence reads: CASSPTIYGYTF. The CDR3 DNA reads TGTGCCAGCAGTCCGACTATCTATGGCTACACCTTC.

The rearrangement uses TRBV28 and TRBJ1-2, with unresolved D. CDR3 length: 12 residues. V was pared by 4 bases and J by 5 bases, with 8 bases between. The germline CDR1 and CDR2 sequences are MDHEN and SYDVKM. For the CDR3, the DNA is TGTGCCAGCAGTTCCCTCGAGTATGGCTACACCTTC. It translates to CASSSLEYGYTF.

The CDR3 here is CASSQFVTVTTSTDTQYF. The CDR3, as DNA: TGCGCCAGCAGCCAATTTGTGACAGTAACCACTAGCACAGATACGCAGTATTTT. The chain uses TRBV4-1 and TRBJ2-3; D perhaps matches TRBD1 (5 bases). CDR1 is MGHRA and CDR2 is YSYEKL in the germline V gene. The CDR3 runs 18 residues. V was clipped by 2 bases and J by 0 bases, with 18 bases between them.

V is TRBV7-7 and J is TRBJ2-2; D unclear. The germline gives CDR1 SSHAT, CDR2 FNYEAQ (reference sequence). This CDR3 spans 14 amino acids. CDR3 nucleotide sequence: TGTGCTAGCCAGAGGAACGAATACACCGGGGAGCTGTTTTTT. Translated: CASQRNEYTGELFF.

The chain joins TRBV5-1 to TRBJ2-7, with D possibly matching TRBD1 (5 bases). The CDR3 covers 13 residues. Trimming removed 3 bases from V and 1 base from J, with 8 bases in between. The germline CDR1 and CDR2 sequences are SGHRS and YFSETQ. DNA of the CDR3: TGCGCCAGCAGCTCCGACAGATCCTACGAGCAGTACTTC. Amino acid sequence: CASSSDRSYEQYF.

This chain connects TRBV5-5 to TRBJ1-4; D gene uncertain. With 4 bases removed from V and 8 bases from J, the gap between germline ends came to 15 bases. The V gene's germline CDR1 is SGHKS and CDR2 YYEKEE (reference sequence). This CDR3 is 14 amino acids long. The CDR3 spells CASSPGILGEKLFF. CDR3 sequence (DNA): TGTGCCAGCAGCCCCGGGATCCTAGGGGAAAAACTGTTTTTT.

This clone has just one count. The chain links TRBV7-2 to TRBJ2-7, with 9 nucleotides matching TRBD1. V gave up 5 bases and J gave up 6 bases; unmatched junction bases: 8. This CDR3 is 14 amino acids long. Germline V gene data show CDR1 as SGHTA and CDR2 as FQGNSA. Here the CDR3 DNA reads TGTGCCAGCAGCCCAGGAGGGACAGGGAGCGAGCAGTACTTC. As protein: CASSPGGTGSEQYF.

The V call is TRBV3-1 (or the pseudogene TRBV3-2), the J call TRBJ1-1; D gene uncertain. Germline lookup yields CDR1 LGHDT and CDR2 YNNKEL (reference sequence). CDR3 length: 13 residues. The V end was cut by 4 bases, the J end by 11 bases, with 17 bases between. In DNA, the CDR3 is TGTGCCAGCAGCCCTCGGGTGAGGAGAGGGGCTTTCTTT. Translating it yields CASSPRVRRGAFF.

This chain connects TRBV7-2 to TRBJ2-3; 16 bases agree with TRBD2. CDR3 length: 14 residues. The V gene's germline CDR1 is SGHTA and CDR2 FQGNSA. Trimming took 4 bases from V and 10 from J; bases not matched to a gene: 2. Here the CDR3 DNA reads TGTGCCAGCAGCTCGGGACTAGCGGGGGGGGCGCAGTATTTT. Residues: CASSSGLAGGAQYF.

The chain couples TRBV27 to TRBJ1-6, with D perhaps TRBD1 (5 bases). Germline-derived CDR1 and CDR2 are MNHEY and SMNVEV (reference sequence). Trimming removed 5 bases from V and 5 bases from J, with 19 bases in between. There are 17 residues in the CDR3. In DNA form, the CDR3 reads TGTGCCAGCAGTCTCCGCCAGGGAAGACAGCATAATTCACCCCTCCACTTT. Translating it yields CASSLRQGRQHNSPLHF.

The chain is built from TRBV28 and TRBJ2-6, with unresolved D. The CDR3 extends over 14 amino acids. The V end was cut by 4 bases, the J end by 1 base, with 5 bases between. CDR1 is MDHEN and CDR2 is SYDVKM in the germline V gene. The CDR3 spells CASSYLSGANVLTF. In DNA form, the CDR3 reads TGTGCCAGCAGTTATCTATCTGGGGCCAACGTCCTGACTTTC.